This TCR beta chain is from a study of low-dose radiotherapy and immunotherapy resistance in tumors. With 6 bases clipped from V and 11 bases from J, the junction kept 16 bases outside the gene matches. The CDR3 has 15 residues. The germline V gene has CDR1 DFQATT and CDR2 SNEGSKA (reference sequence). This clonotype was seen ten or more times. Time point denoted: after trial treatment. The treatment denotes: LDRT plus nivolumab, ipilimumab, low-dose cyclophosphamide and aspirin (RACIN trial). TRAV- and TRBV-specific primers primed first-strand cDNA, covering alpha and beta chains. TCRs were amplified for around 21 PCR cycles with a constant-region primer and V-primer adapter. TCRdb ran MiXCR on the reads and lists one entry per CDR3 protein. The sample holds some 40,000 distinct CDR3 sequences, about a fifth seen once.

The material was PBMCs, obtained after low-dose radiotherapy plus immunotherapy. The V gene is TRBV20-1, the J gene TRBJ1-6; 7 positions agree with TRBD1. The TCR originated in a female donor with ovarian cancer. CDR3 sequence reads: CSAEGQEPPPTPLHF. The DNA for the CDR3 is TGCAGTGCGGAAGGACAGGAACCACCCCCTACACCCCTCCACTTT.